The 5 T cell receptor beta chains reported below all come from one sample, sequenced in a study of early T cells in non-severe SARS-CoV-2 infection. Each CDR3 protein is one row after TCRdb ran MiXCR on the 5' RACE reads. The table has tens of thousands of distinct CDR3 sequences, roughly a tenth seen once. The sample comprised whole blood. These receptors were taken from an adult who was a healthcare worker with PCR-confirmed SARS-CoV-2 infection or an uninfected control (not recorded which).

The chain uses TRBV10-3 and TRBJ2-3; 10 positions agree with TRBD2. The junction had 5 bases not matched to a gene; V was cut back by 10 bases and J by 1 base. From germline, CDR1 is ENHRY and CDR2 SYGVKD. The CDR3 sequence is 14 residues long. In DNA, the CDR3 is TGTGCCACTAGCGGGGGTGTCGGCACAGATACGCAGTATTTT. Amino acid sequence: CATSGGVGTDTQYF.

The chain carries TRBV11-2 and TRBJ2-2, with unresolved D. The V gene lost 10 bases and the J gene lost 4 bases, with 10 bases spanning the gap. CDR1 SGHAT and CDR2 FQNNGV come from the germline V gene. The CDR3 is 12 amino acids. The CDR3 sequence is CANLGITGELFF. The CDR3 nucleotides are TGTGCCAACCTGGGGATCACCGGGGAGCTGTTTTTT.

In its sample, this clonotype ranks as medium-sized. The rearrangement joins TRBV2 to TRBJ2-5; D is perhaps TRBD1 (6 bases). With 5 bases removed from V and 1 base from J, the gap between germline ends came to 8 bases. Germline CDR1 SNHLY, CDR2 FYNNEI. The CDR3 runs to 13 residues. The CDR3: CASSRDTQETQYF. The CDR3 bases are TGTGCCAGCAGTAGGGACACCCAAGAGACCCAGTACTTC.

This chain connects TRBV10-3 to TRBJ1-2; TRBD1 matches at 7 bases. Germline CDR1 is ENHRY and CDR2 is SYGVKD. The CDR3 covers 17 residues. Trimming took 3 bases from V and 4 from J; bases not matched to a gene: 14. Here the CDR3 reads CAISDPAIGGDRYGYTF. The CDR3 region has the DNA TGTGCCATCAGTGACCCTGCGATAGGGGGCGACCGCTATGGCTACACCTTC.

This clonotype has a count of ten or more. V gene TRBV30 combines with J gene TRBJ1-4; 11 bases line up with TRBD1. Germline V gene data show CDR1 as GTSNPN and CDR2 as SVGIG (reference sequence). After removal of 0 bases from V and 3 bases from J, the junction contained 9 bases not matched to a gene. The CDR3 length is 18 residues. CDR3 region: CAWSVRDRGTAANEKLFF. The CDR3 DNA reads as TGTGCCTGGAGTGTGCGGGACAGGGGGACGGCGGCTAATGAAAAACTGTTTTTT.